This TCR beta chain was obtained from a study of cytomegalovirus exposure and HLA in healthy donors. Amplification used 60 Vbeta primers and 13 Jbeta primers. As processed by the authors: A later analysis counted approximately 80 million unique TCR beta chains, around 10 million shared. Using immunoSEQ multiplex PCR, the repertoire was profiled, and TCRdb retains in-frame clones only, with some absent. V and J calls and clone size come straight from that table; D and trimming were deduced from the DNA. The table lists 95,000 to 130,000 clones, 75% to 85% of them singletons. In regard to this clone: What it binds is not known.

Study-wide results and caveats: Looking again later, the authors saw that most CMV-associated TCR beta chains seemed HLA-restricted. Donors belonging to an Asian-associated ancestry cluster reportedly showed fewer N-insertions in productive TCRs than the roughly 700-donor mean, according to what a later analysis found.

The CDR3 spans 16 residues. Trimming shortened V by 4 bases and J by 6 bases, and 22 bases separated the two germline ends. The germline V gene encodes CDR1 MGHRA and CDR2 YSYEKL. The specimen sequenced was PBMCs. The TCR was taken from a man younger than 40 in good health and CMV-seropositive. The chain carries TRBV4-1 and TRBJ2-7; TRBD1 might be the D (6 bases). CDR3 DNA sequence: TGCGCCAGCAGCCCTCAGGGGTCTCGGCCCATCCCCGAGCAGTACTTC. Amino acid sequence: CASSPQGSRPIPEQYF.